This entry lists 31 T cell receptor beta chains sequenced from one sample in a study of blood T cell repertoires in COVID-19 (dated by TCRdb to about 2020). The library was obtained by the immunoSEQ multiplex PCR assay. Not all clones reach the TCRdb copy of this immuneACCESS table, which keeps in-frame sequences only. Checked studies attribute under half of the gap to unresolved V genes and leave the rest unexplained. This sample has more than 350,000 clones in its table, and 85% to 90% of those were observed once. In total, the top ten clones hold around 1% of the sample. The sample was PBMCs or T cells enriched from blood (not recorded which). Receptors originate from a man aged 18 to 30 who had recovered from COVID-19.

V and J are TRBV12-5 and TRBJ1-1; no clear D gene. Germline CDR1 is LGHNT and CDR2 is FRNRAP. This CDR3 has 16 residues. The V and J ends lost 0 bases and 0 bases respectively, with 11 bases between them. CDR3 protein: CASGLVLTGMNTEAFF. The CDR3 DNA is TGTGCTAGTGGTTTGGTACTGACGGGGATGAACACTGAAGCTTTCTTT.

V gene TRBV7-9 combines with J gene TRBJ1-4; tentative D call: TRBD1 (6 bases). The germline CDR1 and CDR2 sequences are SEHNR and FQNEAQ (reference sequence). Trimming stripped 5 bases from V and 7 bases from J, with 17 bases between. The CDR3 covers 15 residues. CDR3 DNA sequence: TGTGCCAGCAGCCCGCAGGGGAGTTTCGGTGAAAAACTGTTTTTT. Translated, it gives CASSPQGSFGEKLFF.

The chain carries TRBV28 and TRBJ2-1, with D perhaps matching TRBD1 (5 bases). Deletions cut 7 bases from V and 5 bases from J, with 15 bases between. The germline V gene encodes CDR1 MDHEN and CDR2 SYDVKM. The CDR3 is made up of 14 amino acids. DNA of the CDR3: TGTGCCAGCAATTCAGGCCAAGGGGACAATGAGCAGTTCTTC. Protein: CASNSGQGDNEQFF.

There are a few counts of this clone. The chain links TRBV18 to TRBJ2-7; D gene ambiguous. The CDR3 consists of 15 residues. Deletions cut 3 bases from V and 2 bases from J, with 14 bases between. CDR1 and CDR2 from the germline V gene are KGHSH and LQKENI. The CDR3 protein is CASSPKSGAAYEQYF. The CDR3 DNA reads TGTGCCAGCTCACCTAAATCCGGTGCCGCCTACGAGCAGTACTTC.

J is TRBJ2-2 and V is TRBV7-9; 9 bases line up with TRBD1. V lost 5 bases, J lost 4 bases, and 8 bases stayed unmatched. CDR1 and CDR2 from the germline V gene are SEHNR and FQNEAQ (reference sequence). The length of the CDR3 is 16 residues. The CDR3 loop reads CASSLTGGAGTGELFF. The CDR3 region has the DNA TGTGCCAGCAGCCTTACAGGGGGCGCGGGCACCGGGGAGCTGTTTTTT.

V usage is TRBV7-3 and J usage is TRBJ2-1; 15 nucleotides match TRBD2. The germline gives CDR1 SGHTA, CDR2 FQGTGA. This CDR3 has 14 amino acids. Trimming removed 4 bases from V and 9 bases from J; junction bases left unmatched: 1. The CDR3 region is CASSSGLAGGEQFF. CDR3 nucleotide sequence: TGTGCCAGCAGCTCGGGACTAGCGGGAGGTGAGCAGTTCTTC.

J is TRBJ1-2 and V is TRBV9; D ambiguous. CDR1 SGDLS and CDR2 YYNGEE come from the germline V gene. CDR3 length: 15 amino acids. The V gene lost 3 bases and the J gene lost 7 bases, with 19 bases spanning the gap. This CDR3 is CASSENPSLARGYTF. DNA for the CDR3: TGTGCCAGCAGCGAGAACCCCTCACTCGCCCGTGGCTACACCTTC. The entire variable domain, with the rest obtained from reference TRBV9 and TRBJ1-2, is as follows: DSGVTQTPKHLITATGQRVTLRCSPRSGDLSVYWYQQSLDQGLQFLIQYYNGEERAKGNILERFSAQQFPDLHSELNLSSLELGDSALYFCASSENPSLARGYTFGSGTRLTVV.

The chain uses TRBV13 and TRBJ2-7; D gene unclear. Trimming pared 5 bases from V and 2 bases from J, leaving 13 bases between. CDR1 and CDR2 from the germline V gene are PRHDT and FYEKMQ (reference sequence). CDR3 size: 14 residues. CDR3 protein: CASSHSSLPYEQYF. CDR3 sequence (DNA): TGTGCCAGCAGCCATAGTTCGCTTCCCTACGAGCAGTACTTC.

The J gene is TRBJ1-1, the V gene TRBV6-5; TRBD1 matches 9 bases. After removal of 5 bases from V and 5 bases from J, the junction contained 6 bases not matched to a gene. Looked up from germline, CDR1 is MNHEY and CDR2 is SVGAGI. The CDR3 covers 14 residues. The CDR3 here is CASSPGTGTTEAFF. In nucleotides, the CDR3 is TGTGCCAGCAGTCCCGGGACAGGGACGACTGAAGCTTTCTTT.

The CDR3 sequence: CASSPFIGEQYF. The CDR3 DNA reads as TGTGCCAGCAGCCCCTTCATCGGTGAGCAGTACTTC. The chain combines TRBV7-2 with TRBJ2-7; no firm D call. V shed 5 bases and J shed 7 bases, with 12 bases lying between them. The CDR3 length is 12 residues. Looked up from germline, CDR1 is SGHTA and CDR2 is FQGNSA.

The chain combines TRBV19 with TRBJ1-2; 8 positions agree with TRBD1. The CDR3 contains 16 residues. J was trimmed by 7 bases and V by 2 bases; bases with no gene match: 12. Germline V gene data show CDR1 as LNHDA and CDR2 as SQIVND (reference sequence). In DNA form, the CDR3 reads TGTGCCAGTAGTATATCCTTGGCAGGGGGCGCGGGTGGCTACACCTTC. Protein product: CASSISLAGGAGGYTF.

V is TRBV19 and J is TRBJ1-2; no firm D call. The CDR3 covers 13 residues. Germline values: CDR1 LNHDA, CDR2 SQIVND (reference sequence). V was trimmed by 11 bases and J by 7 bases, leaving 20 bases between them. For the CDR3, the DNA is TGTGCCGTACGCAGACGGGAGCCAGGTGGCTACACCTTC. As protein: CAVRRREPGGYTF. Filled out from reference TRBV19 and TRBJ1-2, the complete variable domain reads DGGITQSPKYLFRKEGQNVTLSCEQNLNHDAMYWYRQDPGQGLRLIYYSQIVNDFQKGDIAEGYSVSREKKESFPLTVTSAQKNPTAFYLCAVRRREPGGYTFGSGTRLTVV.

V usage is TRBV5-1 and J usage is TRBJ2-3; tentatively, D is TRBD2 (5 bases). The CDR3 consists of 14 residues. Trimming cost V 4 bases and J 5 bases, with 14 bases left between them. Germline assignment: CDR1 SGHRS and CDR2 YFSETQ. The CDR3, as DNA: TGCGCCAGCAGCCCTTGGGCGGGCGAAGATACGCAGTATTTT. Amino acid sequence: CASSPWAGEDTQYF.

This clone was seen just once. DNA of the CDR3: TGTGCCAGCACCCTTTCGGGAGGGTTTGGGGAAAAACTGTTTTTT. Its protein product is CASTLSGGFGEKLFF. V and J are TRBV6-5 and TRBJ1-4; D remains unclear. Germline V gene lookup returns CDR1 MNHEY and CDR2 SVGAGI. The V and J ends lost 7 bases and 8 bases respectively, with 20 bases between them. The CDR3 has 15 amino acids.

The rearrangement links TRBV9 to TRBJ1-2, with TRBD1 matching 10 bases. The V gene's germline CDR1 is SGDLS and CDR2 YYNGEE. V shed 3 bases and J 5 bases; nucleotides not matched to a gene: 13. CDR3 length: 17 amino acids. This CDR3 is CASSGRDRGGSGYGYTF. CDR3 coding DNA: TGTGCCAGCAGCGGGAGGGACAGGGGAGGAAGTGGGTATGGCTACACCTTC.

The chain joins TRBV28 to TRBJ1-1, with D possibly TRBD1 on 6 matching bases. Trimming left V 7 bases short and J 8 bases short, with 17 bases between. CDR1 MDHEN and CDR2 SYDVKM come from the germline V gene. The CDR3 length is 13 residues. The CDR3 DNA is TGTGCCAGCACCCTGGGGGGGCATGGCGAAGCTTTCTTT. Translated: CASTLGGHGEAFF.

The J gene is TRBJ2-7, the V gene TRBV19; D is possibly TRBD1 (5 bases). V lost 2 bases to trimming and J lost 3 bases, with 14 bases between them. Germline CDR1 is LNHDA and CDR2 is SQIVND (reference sequence). The CDR3 has 15 amino acids. CDR3 amino acids: CASSITEQAIYEQYF. The CDR3, as DNA: TGTGCCAGTAGTATAACGGAACAGGCGATCTACGAGCAGTACTTC.

The chain combines TRBV5-1 with TRBJ1-1; D gene ambiguous. Germline loops: CDR1 SGHRS, CDR2 YFSETQ. Between the trimmed V and J ends, which lost 4 bases and 0 bases, there was a span of 7 bases. The CDR3 has 13 residues. CDR3 sequence: CASSADMNTEAFF. For the CDR3, the DNA is TGCGCCAGCAGCGCCGACATGAACACTGAAGCTTTCTTT.

The rearrangement links TRBV20-1 to TRBJ2-5; tentative D call: TRBD2 (5 bases). CDR1 is DFQATT and CDR2 is SNEGSKA in the germline V gene (reference sequence). The V and J ends lost 3 bases and 0 bases respectively, with 26 bases between them. This CDR3 is built from 19 residues. The CDR3 sequence is CSASFPLTLVATHQETQYF. CDR3 nucleotide sequence: TGCAGTGCTAGTTTCCCCTTGACCTTGGTAGCGACCCACCAAGAGACCCAGTACTTC.

This clone was seen a single time. This chain joins TRBV5-1 and TRBJ1-5; TRBD1 matches 7 bases. Germline CDR1 is SGHRS and CDR2 is YFSETQ. The ends lost 4 bases at V and 5 bases at J; junction bases unmatched: 3. CDR3 length equals 13 residues. The CDR3 protein is CASSQGVDQPQHF. The CDR3 DNA reads TGCGCCAGCAGCCAGGGGGTCGATCAGCCCCAGCATTTT.

V usage is TRBV9 and J usage is TRBJ2-7; D gene uncertain. The V gene lost 0 bases and the J gene lost 0 bases, with 7 bases spanning the gap. This CDR3 is built from 14 residues. Looked up from germline, CDR1 is SGDLS and CDR2 is YYNGEE. This CDR3 is CASSVGPVSYEQYF. The CDR3 region has the DNA TGTGCCAGCAGCGTAGGTCCAGTCTCCTACGAGCAGTACTTC.

The rearrangement links TRBV5-4 to TRBJ2-5; TRBD2 matches 16 bases. The J segment lost 5 bases and the V segment lost 4 bases, leaving 5 bases of the junction unmatched. Germline loops: CDR1 SGHNT, CDR2 YYREEE (reference sequence). The CDR3 contains 16 residues. CDR3 coding DNA: TGTGCCAGCAGCCGGGGGACTAGCGGGAGGGAGGAGACCCAGTACTTC. Amino acids: CASSRGTSGREETQYF.

Only one count was recorded for this clone. The chain carries TRBV4-3 and TRBJ2-1; D gene uncertain. The V end lost 0 bases, the J end lost 2 bases, and 8 bases lay between the germline ends. The CDR3 length is 15 residues. Germline loops: CDR1 LGHNA, CDR2 YSLEER. DNA for the CDR3: TGCGCCAGCAGCCAAGATCGGGTTACCTACAATGAGCAGTTCTTC. Its protein is CASSQDRVTYNEQFF.

The rearrangement uses TRBV27 and TRBJ2-2, with TRBD2 identical over 11 bases. The germline V gene has CDR1 MNHEY and CDR2 SMNVEV (reference sequence). J lost 9 bases, V lost 5 bases, and 11 bases had no gene match. This CDR3 has 16 residues. Here the CDR3 DNA reads TGTGCCAGCAGTCCAGGGACTAGCGGACGTCTCAGGGAGCTGTTTTTT. Residues: CASSPGTSGRLRELFF.

The V gene is TRBV11-2, the J gene TRBJ1-1; 8 bases align to TRBD1. The germline V gene encodes CDR1 SGHAT and CDR2 FQNNGV. The V segment lost 5 bases and the J segment 3 bases; nucleotides outside the gene matches: 14. This CDR3 contains 17 residues. In nucleotides, the CDR3 is TGTGCCAGCAGCAGCCTCGACAGGGGATTAAGAGACACTGAAGCTTTCTTT. It is translated as CASSSLDRGLRDTEAFF.

The genes are TRBV12-5 and TRBJ2-2, with 8 bases identical to TRBD1. Germline CDR1 is LGHNT and CDR2 is FRNRAP. The V gene end was trimmed by 5 bases and the J gene end by 5 bases; junction bases not matched to a gene: 4. The CDR3 runs to 14 residues. The CDR3 region has the DNA TGTGCTAGTGGTATCCAGGGGGCTACCGGGGAGCTGTTTTTT. Protein sequence: CASGIQGATGELFF.

The chain is built from TRBV6-2 or TRBV6-3 and TRBJ2-1, with TRBD2 matching over 7 bases. The length of the CDR3 is 16 residues. Trimming took 0 bases from V and 7 from J; bases not matched to a gene: 9. The germline gives CDR1 MNHEY, CDR2 SVGEGT. The CDR3 spells CASSYSRGPSGNEQFF. For the CDR3, the DNA is TGTGCCAGCAGTTACTCGAGAGGACCTAGCGGTAATGAGCAGTTCTTC.

The rearrangement joins TRBV5-8 to TRBJ1-1; TRBD1 matches 7 bases. CDR1 SGHTS and CDR2 YDEGEE come from the germline V gene. The CDR3 length is 17 residues. With 0 bases clipped from V and 7 bases from J, the junction kept 15 bases outside the gene matches. CDR3 protein: CASSLVLFRGLEGEAFF. Here the CDR3 DNA reads TGTGCCAGCAGCTTGGTCCTATTTAGGGGGCTGGAGGGTGAAGCTTTCTTT.

V and J are TRBV7-2 and TRBJ2-7; weak D call: TRBD1 (6 bases). The V end was cut by 4 bases, the J end by 7 bases, with 8 bases between. CDR1 SGHTA and CDR2 FQGNSA come from the germline V gene. The CDR3 length is 11 residues. CDR3 in DNA: TGTGCCAGCAGCTCGACAGGAGAGCAGTACTTC. Its protein is CASSSTGEQYF.

The gene calls are TRBV18 and TRBJ2-1; 8 positions match TRBD1. This CDR3 has 14 residues. Germline CDR1 KGHSH, CDR2 LQKENI. The V segment lost 6 bases and the J segment 7 bases; nucleotides outside the gene matches: 8. The CDR3 DNA reads TGTGCCAGCTCGACCGGGACAGGATCAAATGAGCAGTTCTTC. Its translation: CASSTGTGSNEQFF.

J is TRBJ2-7 and V is TRBV6-5; the D is unclear. V was cut by 6 bases and J by 0 bases, with 9 bases left in between. Germline V gene lookup returns CDR1 MNHEY and CDR2 SVGAGI. The CDR3 is made up of 13 amino acids. The CDR3 DNA sequence: TGTGCCAGCAGCCCCTCCAGCTCCTACGAGCAGTACTTC. Translating gives CASSPSSSYEQYF.